The rows below give T cell receptor beta chains drawn from one sample of a study of regulatory T cells in long-lasting Graves disease. From the multiplex PCR reads, TCRdb called clonotypes with MiXCR, one entry per CDR3 protein. The sample includes about 540,000 distinct CDR3 sequences, roughly 12% seen only once; the top ten take approximately 9.3%. This same sample was also part of a study on T cells in Graves' hyperthyroidism and ophthalmopathy.

The sample here was peripheral blood mononuclear cells (PBMCs), taken at new diagnosis, from a patient treated with antithyroid drugs. The receptors were sampled from a young man with Graves disease. CDR3s include the opening cysteine and the closing phenylalanine or tryptophan. Each record gives: CDR3 length, V gene, D gene, CDR3 protein. D genes are given only for firm matches.

length: 13; V: TRBV27; D: NA; CDR3: CASSSLIPFEQHF
length: 16; V: TRBV20-1; D: TRBD2; CDR3: CSAAHSEGLAGDQQFF
length: 13; V: TRBV7-8; D: TRBD2; CDR3: CASSRAGPYEQYF
length: 15; V: TRBV2; D: NA; CDR3: CASPITRDSYNEQFF
length: 15; V: TRBV11-2; D: TRBD1; CDR3: CASSFTGETKNIQYF
length: 12; V: TRBV2; D: NA; CDR3: CASSEIPDGYTF
length: 14; V: TRBV20-1; D: NA; CDR3: CSAIKRTISDTQYF
length: 14; V: TRBV19; D: NA; CDR3: CASSTTGGNQPQHF
length: 14; V: TRBV6-1; D: NA; CDR3: CASSPLAAQETQYF
length: 15; V: TRBV5-4; D: NA; CDR3: CASSPLREGSKEQFF
length: 12; V: TRBV12-3/TRBV12-4; D: TRBD1; CDR3: CASSDRGETQYF
length: 16; V: TRBV19; D: TRBD1; CDR3: CASNPTGVLSNQPQHF
length: 14; V: TRBV5-1; D: NA; CDR3: CASHEARAADTQYF
length: 14; V: TRBV24-1; D: NA; CDR3: CATSDSRGPDEQYF
length: 15; V: TRBV3-1; D: TRBD1; CDR3: CASSQAQGAIYGYTF
length: 15; V: TRBV24-1; D: NA; CDR3: CATSLHKGLQETQYF
length: 16; V: TRBV4-1; D: TRBD2; CDR3: CASSHQLAGVSYEQYF
length: 14; V: TRBV7-9; D: TRBD2; CDR3: CASSPGLAVSEQYF
length: 17; V: TRBV27; D: TRBD2; CDR3: CASTFWRTSEDTGELFF
length: 12; V: TRBV7-9; D: NA; CDR3: CASSLGAPRAFF
length: 14; V: TRBV27; D: NA; CDR3: CASRPPLSSYEQYF
length: 15; V: TRBV27; D: TRBD2; CDR3: CASSGTSGRIYEQFF
length: 15; V: TRBV11-2; D: TRBD2; CDR3: CASSLASGGRKTQYF
length: 13; V: TRBV10-3; D: NA; CDR3: CAISEPALAEQFF
length: 15; V: TRBV5-1; D: TRBD1; CDR3: CASSGGQGTTGELFF
length: 15; V: TRBV6-5; D: NA; CDR3: CASSYSPVQVQPLHF
length: 16; V: TRBV5-5; D: NA; CDR3: CASSLGSAGAAETQYF
length: 15; V: TRBV25-1; D: TRBD2; CDR3: CASSGLAGESYEQYF
length: 15; V: TRBV11-2; D: NA; CDR3: CASSPEAGPQETQYF
length: 14; V: TRBV12-3/TRBV12-4; D: NA; CDR3: CASSFRPPVDEQFF
length: 15; V: TRBV6-1; D: TRBD1; CDR3: CASSQFTGGTDTQYF
length: 15; V: TRBV12-3/TRBV12-4; D: NA; CDR3: CASSTPGAGTDTQYF
length: 18; V: TRBV5-5; D: TRBD2; CDR3: CASTPSPLAALNTGELFF
length: 15; V: TRBV3-1; D: NA; CDR3: CASSPPGRTTDTQYF
length: 13; V: TRBV6-1; D: NA; CDR3: CASSNDKNYGYTF
length: 14; V: TRBV7-9; D: NA; CDR3: CASSLFTGSDTQYF
length: 16; V: TRBV9; D: NA; CDR3: CTSSPRSSLGANEQFF
length: 15; V: TRBV27; D: NA; CDR3: CASSLTAGGGEPQHF
length: 15; V: TRBV5-5; D: NA; CDR3: CASSLFQVLSYEQYF
length: 13; V: TRBV11-2; D: NA; CDR3: CASSLQLMDEQYF
length: 15; V: TRBV10-3; D: NA; CDR3: CAISQLQGSGYGYTF
length: 15; V: TRBV2; D: NA; CDR3: CASSDRGISNQPQHF